One and the same sample provided the 24 T cell receptor beta chains below, sequenced in a study of CD8 T cells in ankylosing spondylitis. TCRdb itself ran the 5' RACE reads through MiXCR, one entry per CDR3 protein. This table has 250,000 to 350,000 distinct CDR3 sequences, 20% appearing once. The sequenced sample consisted of blood, either unsorted or a sorted T cell fraction (not recorded which). These receptors originate from a male donor with ankylosing spondylitis or in good health (not recorded which).

For the CDR3, the DNA is TGTGCCAGCAGCCAAGATCCGGCAGGTTCGGATGGCTACACCTTC. This translates into CASSQDPAGSDGYTF. The chain has TRBV3-1 and TRBJ1-2; D ambiguous. The CDR3 totals 15 residues. V was trimmed by 0 bases and J by 6 bases, leaving 14 bases between them. The V gene's germline CDR1 is LGHDT and CDR2 YNNKEL (reference sequence).

This chain joins TRBV24-1 and TRBJ2-2; 7 bases fit TRBD1. CDR3 length: 17 amino acids. V was pared by 1 base and J by 5 bases, with 9 bases of the junction left unmatched. Germline loops: CDR1 KGHDR, CDR2 SFDVKD. The CDR3 region is CATSDFSDRLSTGELFF. CDR3 coding DNA: TGTGCCACCAGTGATTTTTCGGACAGGCTGAGTACCGGGGAGCTGTTTTTT.

This clonotype was seen many times. This chain links TRBV12-3 or TRBV12-4 with TRBJ1-5; D is unclear. The V and J ends lost 3 bases and 7 bases respectively, with 13 bases between them. There are 14 residues in the CDR3. The CDR3 nucleotides are TGTGCCAGCAGTTTTGGCCAGGATGCCCAGCCCCAGCATTTT. It codes for CASSFGQDAQPQHF.

Only a few counts were recorded for this clonotype. This chain connects TRBV28 to TRBJ2-7; D is unresolved. Looked up from germline, CDR1 is MDHEN and CDR2 is SYDVKM. This CDR3 has 13 amino acids. Trimming took 5 bases from V and 2 from J, leaving 10 bases between them. CDR3 in DNA: TGTGCCAGCAGTCAGAACGGACCCTACGAGCAGTACGTC. It yields the protein CASSQNGPYEQYV.

This chain uses TRBV5-1 with TRBJ2-5, with TRBD2 identical over 7 bases. Germline V gene sequence: CDR1 SGHRS, CDR2 YFSETQ. This CDR3 contains 14 residues. V lost 4 bases and J lost 1; bases outside the gene matches: 4. The DNA of the CDR3 is TGCGCCAGCAGCCCAAGACTAGCCCAAGAGACCCAGTACTTC. Its translation: CASSPRLAQETQYF.

This sequence joins TRBV7-8 and TRBJ2-1; TRBD2 matches 7 bases. V was pared by 4 bases and J by 0 bases, with 9 bases of the junction left unmatched. CDR1 and CDR2 from the germline V gene are SGHVS and FQNEAQ. The CDR3 totals 17 residues. CDR3 protein: CASSSLLGGSSYNEQFF. CDR3 coding DNA: TGTGCCAGCAGCTCTCTCCTTGGCGGGAGCTCCTACAATGAGCAGTTCTTC.

A few counts support this clonotype. The V and J genes are TRBV27 and TRBJ2-7; 9 bases match TRBD1. Germline trimming cut 5 bases from V and 3 bases from J; bases unmatched to any gene: 8. The CDR3 runs 15 residues. Germline-derived CDR1 and CDR2 are MNHEY and SMNVEV (reference sequence). CDR3 in amino acids: CASSVGQGGDYEQYV. The CDR3 bases are TGTGCCAGCAGTGTGGGACAGGGTGGAGACTACGAGCAGTACGTC.

This chain joins TRBV7-2 and TRBJ1-4; 9 bases agree with TRBD1. The CDR3 runs to 15 residues. The germline CDR1 and CDR2 sequences are SGHTA and FQGNSA. The V segment lost 5 bases and the J segment 8 bases; nucleotides outside the gene matches: 9. Here the CDR3 DNA reads TGTGCCAGCAGCAACTACAGGGGGCTAGGAGAAAAACTGTTTTTT. Translation gives CASSNYRGLGEKLFF.

This chain's CDR3 is CASSSSMGFTGELFF. For the CDR3, the DNA is TGTGCCAGCAGTTCGAGTATGGGGTTCACCGGGGAGCTGTTTTTT. V gene TRBV28 combines with J gene TRBJ2-2; no reliable D call. V was clipped by 4 bases and J by 4 bases, with 13 bases between them. Germline V gene data show CDR1 as MDHEN and CDR2 as SYDVKM. The CDR3 runs to 15 residues.

The chain links TRBV5-6 to TRBJ1-1; no reliable D call. This CDR3 contains 14 residues. The V gene's germline CDR1 is SGHDT and CDR2 YYEEEE. V was shortened by 1 base and J by 4 bases, with 11 bases between the two germline ends. CDR3 amino acids: CASSLTQAGTEAFF. CDR3 bases: TGTGCCAGCAGCTTGACGCAAGCGGGCACTGAAGCTTTCTTT.

This clonotype came up many times. The chain uses TRBV25-1 and TRBJ2-1; D is uncertain. V lost 6 bases to trimming and J lost 9 bases, with 9 bases between them. The germline CDR1 and CDR2 sequences are MGHDK and SYGVNS. The CDR3 runs 11 residues. The CDR3 sequence is CASRREPEQFF. CDR3 nucleotide sequence: TGTGCCAGCAGGCGAGAACCTGAGCAGTTCTTC.

The chain couples TRBV10-3 to TRBJ2-3; a weak D match, TRBD2 (6 bases). V was pared by 2 bases and J by 2 bases, with 11 bases between. Looked up from germline, CDR1 is ENHRY and CDR2 is SYGVKD. This CDR3 has 15 residues. Here the CDR3 DNA reads TGTGCCATCAGTGAGGGGACTGGATCCACAGATACGCAGTATTTT. Residues: CAISEGTGSTDTQYF.

This clonotype was recorded a few times. The genes are TRBV20-1 and TRBJ1-2; TRBD1 matches at 11 bases. CDR3 length equals 13 residues. The V gene's germline CDR1 is DFQATT and CDR2 SNEGSKA (reference sequence). V gave up 6 bases and J gave up 3 bases; unmatched junction bases: 3. The CDR3 region is CSAAGQGDYGYTF. CDR3 bases: TGCAGTGCGGCGGGACAGGGGGACTATGGCTACACCTTC.

This clonotype was found many times. The rearrangement links TRBV20-1 to TRBJ2-5; 10 bases map to TRBD1. Germline-derived CDR1 and CDR2 are DFQATT and SNEGSKA (reference sequence). The CDR3 has 12 residues. Trimming took 6 bases from V and 5 from J; bases not matched to a gene: 3. The CDR3, as DNA: TGCAGTGCCGGGGGACAGGGGGAGACCCAGTACTTC. Its translation is CSAGGQGETQYF.

The genes are TRBV12-3 or TRBV12-4 and TRBJ2-4; possibly TRBD2 for D (5 bases). The length of the CDR3 is 14 residues. The V and J ends lost 6 bases and 1 base respectively, with 10 bases between them. The CDR3 region is CASSPSGAKNIQYF. The CDR3 DNA reads as TGTGCCAGCAGCCCCTCGGGGGCCAAAAACATTCAGTACTTC.

The DNA of the CDR3 is TGTGCCAGCAGTCCCCGACAGGAAACAGATACGCAGTATTTT. Protein product: CASSPRQETDTQYF. The V call is TRBV27, the J call TRBJ2-3; D is possibly TRBD1 (6 bases). CDR3 length: 14 residues. Deletions cut 5 bases from V and 3 bases from J, with 12 bases between. Germline values: CDR1 MNHEY, CDR2 SMNVEV (reference sequence).

This clonotype was seen at least ten times. This rearrangement joins TRBV5-1 to TRBJ1-2; 8 bases fit TRBD1. V was clipped by 2 bases and J by 3 bases; unmatched bases: 3. The CDR3 totals 14 residues. CDR1 and CDR2 from the germline V gene are SGHRS and YFSETQ. CDR3 in DNA: TGCGCCAGCAGCTTTGGACAGGGCGACTATGGCTACACCTTC. Amino acids: CASSFGQGDYGYTF. Looking up the rest from reference TRBV5-1 and TRBJ1-2 gives the full variable domain: KAGVTQTPRYLIKTRGQQVTLSCSPISGHRSVSWYQQTPGQGLQFLFEYFSETQRNKGNFPGRFSGRQFSNSRSEMNVSTLELGDSALYLCASSFGQGDYGYTFGSGTRLTVV.

This clonotype was detected only a few times. The chain links TRBV6-1 to TRBJ1-5; no definite D call. Germline V gives CDR1 MNHNS, CDR2 SASEGT. This CDR3 spans 16 amino acids. V dropped 4 bases and J dropped 1 base, with 14 bases sitting between them. Here the CDR3 reads CASSASHGLSNQPQHF. The CDR3, as DNA: TGTGCCAGCAGTGCCAGCCACGGGTTGAGCAATCAGCCCCAGCATTTT.

The V and J genes are TRBV27 and TRBJ2-3; 7 positions agree with TRBD1. V lost 5 bases to trimming and J lost 0 bases; unmatched junction nucleotides: 5. The germline gives CDR1 MNHEY, CDR2 SMNVEV (reference sequence). CDR3 size: 15 residues. Written as DNA, the CDR3 is TGTGCCAGCAGTCTCGACAGGGCGAGCACAGATACGCAGTATTTT. The encoded protein is CASSLDRASTDTQYF.

V gene TRBV3-1 combines with J gene TRBJ2-5; 9 bases line up with TRBD2. CDR1 is LGHDT and CDR2 is YNNKEL in the germline V gene (reference sequence). This CDR3 spans 19 amino acids. The ends lost 1 base at V and 7 bases at J; junction bases unmatched: 19. CDR3 nucleotide sequence: TGTGCCAGCAGCCAAGGGCCTATTCCTAGCGGGGCGGTTCATGGGACCCAGTACTTC. Protein: CASSQGPIPSGAVHGTQYF.

This clonotype appeared a few times. The V call is TRBV12-3 or TRBV12-4, the J call TRBJ1-4; possibly TRBD1 for D (5 bases). This CDR3 region has 15 residues. The V and J ends lost 4 bases and 4 bases respectively, with 13 bases between them. The CDR3 spells CASSSLGQGNEKLFF. CDR3 in DNA: TGTGCCAGCAGTTCCCTCGGGCAGGGTAATGAAAAACTGTTTTTT.

This clonotype has a count of ten or more. The V and J genes are TRBV6-4 and TRBJ2-1; 8 nucleotides align to TRBD2. Unmatched junction bases numbered 8, after V lost 4 bases and J lost 6 bases. CDR1 is MRHNA and CDR2 is SNTAGT in the germline V gene. This CDR3 comprises 15 residues. The CDR3 loop is CASSVSGEGVNEQFF. The CDR3 nucleotides are TGTGCCAGCAGTGTTAGCGGGGAGGGCGTCAATGAGCAGTTCTTC.

In this sample, this clonotype turned up a few times. V usage is TRBV30 and J usage is TRBJ1-4; D not resolved. V dropped 0 bases and J dropped 1 base, with 6 bases sitting between them. CDR3 length: 14 residues. Germline V CDR1 and CDR2: GTSNPN, SVGIG (reference sequence). CDR3 coding DNA: TGTGCCTGGAGTGTAATGAGAACTAATGAAAAACTGTTTTTT. Encoded protein: CAWSVMRTNEKLFF.

Only a few counts were recorded for this clonotype. V gene TRBV11-2 combines with J gene TRBJ2-1; a possible D gene is TRBD2 (5 bases). Between the trimmed V and J ends, which lost 1 base and 7 bases, there was a span of 11 bases. The germline V gene has CDR1 SGHAT and CDR2 FQNNGV. The CDR3 consists of 14 residues. The DNA for the CDR3 is TGTGCCAGCAGCTTAGTACTAGGCTATAATGAGCAGTTCTTC. Protein product: CASSLVLGYNEQFF.